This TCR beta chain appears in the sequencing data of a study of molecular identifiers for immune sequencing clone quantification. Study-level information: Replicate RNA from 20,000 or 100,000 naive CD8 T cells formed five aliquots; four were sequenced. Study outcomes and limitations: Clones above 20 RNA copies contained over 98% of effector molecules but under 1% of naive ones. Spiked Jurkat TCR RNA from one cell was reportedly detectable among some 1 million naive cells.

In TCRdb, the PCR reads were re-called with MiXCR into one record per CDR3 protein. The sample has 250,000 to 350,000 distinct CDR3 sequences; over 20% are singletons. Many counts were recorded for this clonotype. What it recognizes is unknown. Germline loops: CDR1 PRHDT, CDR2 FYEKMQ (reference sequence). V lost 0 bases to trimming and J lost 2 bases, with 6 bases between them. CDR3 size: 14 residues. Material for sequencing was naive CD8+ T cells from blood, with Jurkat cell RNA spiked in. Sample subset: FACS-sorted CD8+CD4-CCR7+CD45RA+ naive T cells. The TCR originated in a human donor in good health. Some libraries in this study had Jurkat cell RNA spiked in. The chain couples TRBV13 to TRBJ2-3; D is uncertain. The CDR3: CASSLGGFTDTQYF. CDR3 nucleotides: TGTGCCAGCAGCTTAGGGGGTTTCACAGATACGCAGTATTTT.